This T cell receptor (beta chain) was profiled in a study of T-cell memory formation after mild COVID-19. About the research overall: For the most part, TCR clusters were specific to one donor.

Libraries for TCRalpha and TCRbeta carried sample barcodes and unique molecular identifiers via 5'RACE. TCRdb re-derived calls from the 5' RACE reads in MiXCR, one entry per CDR3 protein. The sample contains under 450,000 distinct CDR3 sequences, 20% to 25% of which appear only once. Notes on the study in general: Day 15 to 85 contracting clones showed balanced CD4/CD8; day 15 to 37 expanders favored CD4+. Those CD4+ clones that contracted were mainly in CM and EM (CD8+ ones in EMRA).

This CDR3 contains 10 residues. The germline V gene has CDR1 MDHEN and CDR2 SYDVKM. The V and J ends lost 8 bases and 4 bases respectively, with 5 bases between them. Note on this clonotype: The antigen remains unidentified.

This TCR came from a man between 18 and 29 years old who had mild COVID-19 (a few samples of this study predate the infection). Cell type and time point are not known. The rearrangement uses TRBV28 and TRBJ1-2; D not resolved. Sequenced material: PBMCs or a T cell subset sorted from them (not recorded which). The CDR3 loop is CASSSYGYTF. CDR3 nucleotide sequence: TGTGCCAGCTCGAGCTATGGCTACACCTTC.